These 3 T cell receptor beta chains originate from one sample sequenced in a study of blood T cells in healthy people across ages. Together with a sample-barcoded 5' primer, a J-beta primer mix was included in a second PCR lasting about 7 to 11 cycles. Each CDR3 protein gets one entry after TCRdb re-called the 5' RACE reads with MiXCR. The table records around 1,800,000 distinct CDR3 sequences, about 39% of them present only once. Sequencing was carried out using blood. These receptors were taken from a human donor in good health.

Many counts were recorded for this clonotype. The genes are TRBV20-1 and TRBJ2-7, with 11 bases lining up with TRBD2. The length of the CDR3 is 22 residues. Germline V CDR1 and CDR2: DFQATT, SNEGSKA (reference sequence). Trimming at V came to 0 bases and at J to 1 base, leaving 23 bases not matched to a gene. The CDR3 region is CSARDAGLAGLNGAPSSYEQYF. The CDR3 DNA follows: TGCAGTGCTAGAGATGCAGGACTAGCGGGCCTAAACGGGGCCCCAAGTTCCTACGAGCAGTACTTC.

The rearrangement uses TRBV9 and TRBJ1-1; D remains ambiguous. Germline V gene lookup returns CDR1 SGDLS and CDR2 YYNGEE. The ends were cut back, 4 bases at V and 2 bases at J, with 12 bases in the middle. The CDR3 totals 14 residues. The CDR3 loop reads CASSPGLYNTEAFF. In nucleotides, the CDR3 is TGTGCCAGCAGCCCCGGCTTATACAACACTGAAGCTTTCTTT.

The V and J genes are TRBV7-8 and TRBJ1-5; 7 bases are shared with TRBD1. Germline V lookup: CDR1 SGHVS, CDR2 FQNEAQ. V lost 4 bases, J lost 4 bases, and 4 bases stayed unmatched. The CDR3 loop spans 14 amino acids. The CDR3 protein is CASSSDRPNQPQHF. Here the CDR3 DNA reads TGTGCCAGCAGCTCGGACAGGCCAAATCAGCCCCAGCATTTT.